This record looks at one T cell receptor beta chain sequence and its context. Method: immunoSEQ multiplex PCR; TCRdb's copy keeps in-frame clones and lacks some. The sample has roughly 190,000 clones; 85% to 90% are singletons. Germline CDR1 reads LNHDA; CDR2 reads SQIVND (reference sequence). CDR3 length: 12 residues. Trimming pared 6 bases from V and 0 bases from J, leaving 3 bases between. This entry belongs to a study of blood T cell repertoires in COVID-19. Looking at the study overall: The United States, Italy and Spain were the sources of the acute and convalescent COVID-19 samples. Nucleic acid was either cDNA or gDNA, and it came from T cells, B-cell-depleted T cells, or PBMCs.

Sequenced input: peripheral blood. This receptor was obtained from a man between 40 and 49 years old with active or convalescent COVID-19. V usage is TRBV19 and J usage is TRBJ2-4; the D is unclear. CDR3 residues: CASSLAKNIQYF. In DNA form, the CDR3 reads TGTGCCAGTAGCCTAGCCAAAAACATTCAGTACTTC.